This T cell receptor (beta chain) is drawn from a study of CD8 T cells in ankylosing spondylitis. A single record per CDR3 protein comes from TCRdb applying MiXCR to the 5' RACE reads. The sample has roughly 490,000 distinct CDR3 sequences, approximately 5.3% seen once; the top ten hold roughly 3.5%. General observations from the study: Several highly homologous variants formed a TCR beta motif that appeared characteristic of ankylosing spondylitis blood.

This clonotype was seen a handful of times. Antigen: not known. Trimming stripped 3 bases from V and 0 bases from J, with 6 bases between. The V gene's germline CDR1 is KGHSH and CDR2 LQKENI. The CDR3 consists of 14 residues. This TCR came from a male donor with ankylosing spondylitis. The V and J genes are TRBV18 and TRBJ2-1; D gene uncertain. Sample: blood, either unsorted or a sorted T cell fraction (not recorded which). CDR3: CASSPRNSYNEQFF. The DNA of the CDR3 is TGTGCCAGCTCACCCCGGAACTCCTACAATGAGCAGTTCTTC.